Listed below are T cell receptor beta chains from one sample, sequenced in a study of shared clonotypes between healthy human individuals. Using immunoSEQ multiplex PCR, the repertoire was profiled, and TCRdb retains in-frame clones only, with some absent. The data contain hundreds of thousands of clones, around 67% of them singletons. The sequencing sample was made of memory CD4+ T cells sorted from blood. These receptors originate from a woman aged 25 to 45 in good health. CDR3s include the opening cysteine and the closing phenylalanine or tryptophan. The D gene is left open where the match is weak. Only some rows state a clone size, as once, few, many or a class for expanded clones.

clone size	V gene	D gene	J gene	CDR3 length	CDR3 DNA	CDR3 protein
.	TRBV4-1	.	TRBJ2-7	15	TGCGCCAGCAGCCAAGATGATGGCAGTCTTTACGAGCAGTACTTC	CASSQDDGSLYEQYF
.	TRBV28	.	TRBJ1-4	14	TGTGCCAGCGGGGGGGCCGGCATTAATGAAAAACTGTTTTTT	CASGGAGINEKLFF
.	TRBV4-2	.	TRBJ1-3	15	TGTGCCAGCAGCCAAGAACAGCGCTCTGGAAACACCATATATTTT	CASSQEQRSGNTIYF
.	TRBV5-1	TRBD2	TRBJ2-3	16	TGCGCCAGCAGGGAAGGGACTAGCGGGTGGACAGATACGCAGTATTTT	CASREGTSGWTDTQYF
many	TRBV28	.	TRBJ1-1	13	TGTGCCAGCAAAAGGGGCGGCGGAACTGAAGCTTTCTTT	CASKRGGGTEAFF
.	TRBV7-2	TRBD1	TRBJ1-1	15	TGTGCCAGCGGCCTGACAGGGGCCCTGAACACTGAAGCTTTCTTT	CASGLTGALNTEAFF
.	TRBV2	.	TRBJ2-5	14	TGTGCCAGCAGTGTTGGCGCCCGCAAAGAGACCCAGTACTTC	CASSVGARKETQYF
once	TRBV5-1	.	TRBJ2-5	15	TGCGCCAGCAGCTCTCAGGACCCCCGGTTGGAGACCCAGTACTTC	CASSSQDPRLETQYF
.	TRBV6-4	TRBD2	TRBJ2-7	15	TGTGCCAGCAGGGTGACTAGCGGGCCAACCTACGAGCAGTACTTC	CASRVTSGPTYEQYF
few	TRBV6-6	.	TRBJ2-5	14	TGTGCCATCAAAGCCGAGGACCGCCAAGAGACCCAGTACTTC	CAIKAEDRQETQYF
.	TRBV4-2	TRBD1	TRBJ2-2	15	TGTGCCAGCAGCCAACACAGGGGGAACACCGGGGAGCTGTTTTTT	CASSQHRGNTGELFF
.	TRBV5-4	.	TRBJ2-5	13	TGTGCCAGCAGCTTACAGGCCCAAGAGACCCAGTACTTC	CASSLQAQETQYF
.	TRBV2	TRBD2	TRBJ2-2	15	TGTGCCAGCAAGCGGCTAGCGGGGAACACCGGGGAGCTGTTTTTT	CASKRLAGNTGELFF
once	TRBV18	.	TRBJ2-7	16	TGTGCCAGCTCACCAGACTACTTAAGTAGCTCCTACGAGCAGTACTTC	CASSPDYLSSSYEQYF
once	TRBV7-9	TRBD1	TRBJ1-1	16	TGTGCCAGCCTGACGCAGGGGGCCTTATCGGGCACTGAAGCTTTCTTT	CASLTQGALSGTEAFF
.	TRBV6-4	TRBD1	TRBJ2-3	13	TGTGCCAGCAGCCCTACAGGGGTATCAGCGCAGTATTTT	CASSPTGVSAQYF
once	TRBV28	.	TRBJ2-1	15	TGTGCCAGCAGTTCCAATTGGAGCTCCTACAATGAGCAGTTCTTC	CASSSNWSSYNEQFF